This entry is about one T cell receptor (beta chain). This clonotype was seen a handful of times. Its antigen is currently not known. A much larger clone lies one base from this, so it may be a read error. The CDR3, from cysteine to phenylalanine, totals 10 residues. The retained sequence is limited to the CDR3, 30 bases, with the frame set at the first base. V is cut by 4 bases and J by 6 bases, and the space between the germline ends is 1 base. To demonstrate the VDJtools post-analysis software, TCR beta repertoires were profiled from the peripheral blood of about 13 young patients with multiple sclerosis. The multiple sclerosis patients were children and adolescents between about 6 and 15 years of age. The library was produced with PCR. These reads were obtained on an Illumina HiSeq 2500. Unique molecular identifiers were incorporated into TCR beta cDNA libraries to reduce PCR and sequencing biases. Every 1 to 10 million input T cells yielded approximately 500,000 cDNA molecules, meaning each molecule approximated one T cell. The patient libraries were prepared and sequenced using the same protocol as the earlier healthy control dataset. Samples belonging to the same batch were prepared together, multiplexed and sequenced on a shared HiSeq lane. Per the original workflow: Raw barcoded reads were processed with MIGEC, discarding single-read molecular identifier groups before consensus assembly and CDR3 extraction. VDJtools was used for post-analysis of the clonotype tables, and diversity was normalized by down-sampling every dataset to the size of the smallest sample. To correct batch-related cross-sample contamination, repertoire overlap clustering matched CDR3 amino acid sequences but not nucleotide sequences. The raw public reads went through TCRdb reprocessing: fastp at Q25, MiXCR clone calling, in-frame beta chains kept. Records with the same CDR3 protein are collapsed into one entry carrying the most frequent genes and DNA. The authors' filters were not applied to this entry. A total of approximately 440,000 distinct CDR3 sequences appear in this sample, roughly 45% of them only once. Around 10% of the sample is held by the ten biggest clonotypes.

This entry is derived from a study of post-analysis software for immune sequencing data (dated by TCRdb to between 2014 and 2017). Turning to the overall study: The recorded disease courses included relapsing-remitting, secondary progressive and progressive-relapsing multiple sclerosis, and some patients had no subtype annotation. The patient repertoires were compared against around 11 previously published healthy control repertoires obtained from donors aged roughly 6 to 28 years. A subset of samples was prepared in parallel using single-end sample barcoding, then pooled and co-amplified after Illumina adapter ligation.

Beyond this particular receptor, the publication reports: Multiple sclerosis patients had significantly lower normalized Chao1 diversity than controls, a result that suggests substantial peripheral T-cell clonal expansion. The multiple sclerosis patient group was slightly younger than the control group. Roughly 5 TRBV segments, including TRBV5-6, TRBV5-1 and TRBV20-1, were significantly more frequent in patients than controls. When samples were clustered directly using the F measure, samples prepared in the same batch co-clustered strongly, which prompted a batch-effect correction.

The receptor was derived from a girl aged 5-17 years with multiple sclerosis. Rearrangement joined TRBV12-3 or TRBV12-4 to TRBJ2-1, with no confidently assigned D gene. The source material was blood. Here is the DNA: TGTGCCAGCAGTTCCAATGAGCAGTTCTTC. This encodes CASSSNEQFF.